The 4 T cell receptor beta chains below all came from one sample that was sequenced in a study of blood T cell repertoires in COVID-19. Assay: immunoSEQ multiplex PCR; the TCRdb copy retains only in-frame clones and omits some. The sample lists hundreds of thousands of clones; around 81% were seen once. Sequencing used peripheral blood. The receptor set was obtained from an elderly woman with COVID-19, enrolled during active disease.

The genes are TRBV4-1 and TRBJ2-1; 8 positions agree with TRBD2. This CDR3 has 16 residues. With V trimmed by 4 bases and J by 6 bases, 11 bases remained unmatched. Per the germline V gene, CDR1 is MGHRA and CDR2 is YSYEKL. The CDR3 spells CASSPQLAVLLNEQFF. The CDR3 nucleotides are TGCGCCAGCAGCCCGCAACTAGCGGTTCTACTCAATGAGCAGTTCTTC.

This clone was picked up a small number of times. The V gene is TRBV7-9, the J gene TRBJ2-7, with D perhaps matching TRBD1 (6 bases). With 5 bases removed from V and 1 base from J, the gap between germline ends came to 18 bases. Germline-derived CDR1 and CDR2 are SEHNR and FQNEAQ (reference sequence). The CDR3 totals 16 residues. The CDR3 nucleotides are TGTGCCAGCAGCGTGTCACAGGGATCTCAGTCCTACGAGCAGTACTTC. Translating it yields CASSVSQGSQSYEQYF.

V and J are TRBV5-5 and TRBJ2-3; weak D call: TRBD1 (5 bases). Trimming cost V 4 bases and J 3 bases, with 12 bases left between them. Looked up from germline, CDR1 is SGHKS and CDR2 is YYEKEE (reference sequence). The CDR3 sequence is 14 residues long. The CDR3 reads CASSPPSGTDTQYF. CDR3 bases: TGTGCCAGCAGCCCCCCTTCAGGGACAGATACGCAGTATTTT.

Only a few counts were recorded for this clone. The rearrangement uses TRBV4-1 and TRBJ1-1; D unclear. The CDR3 contains 13 residues. Germline lookup yields CDR1 MGHRA and CDR2 YSYEKL. The ends were cut back, 1 base at V and 11 bases at J, with 14 bases in the middle. The CDR3 loop is CASSQVNPPGAFF. The CDR3 nucleotides are TGCGCCAGCAGCCAAGTGAACCCTCCGGGGGCTTTCTTT.